The T cell receptor beta chain described here comes from a study of T cell repertoires in cytomegalovirus infection. TCRdb re-called the reads through MiXCR, storing one row per CDR3 protein. The table shows around 540,000 distinct CDR3 sequences, with around 35% occurring only once. This CDR3 comprises 14 residues. V was trimmed by 5 bases and J by 6 bases, leaving 14 bases between them. Note on this clonotype: Its cognate antigen is unknown.

This chain uses TRBV12-3 or TRBV12-4 with TRBJ2-1; TRBD2 is a possible D gene (5 bases). This material consisted of cultured PBMCs, taken from culture after CMV antigen stimulation. The sequence was obtained from a human donor in good health (CMV status not recorded). Some clones in this sample may be carry-over from other donors' samples. CDR3 loop: CASSGLELGNEQFF. The CDR3 DNA sequence: TGTGCCAGCAGTGGACTTGAATTGGGCAATGAGCAGTTCTTC.